This record covers a single TCR beta chain. What it binds is not known. 60 Vbeta and 13 Jbeta primers were used in PCR. The repertoire was sequenced with immunoSEQ multiplex PCR; TCRdb's copy has only in-frame clones and lacks some. The sample shows some 140,000 clones, approximately 80% of them seen only once. The data originate from a study of cytomegalovirus exposure and HLA in healthy donors. Study-wide background: Genetic ancestry analysis placed about 80% of the roughly 400 donors that were genotyped in the Caucasian-associated cluster.

The CDR3 is made up of 14 amino acids. Per germline, CDR1 SGHTA and CDR2 FQGNSA. The J segment lost 5 bases and the V segment lost 4 bases, leaving 7 bases of the junction unmatched. Study-level findings and limits: CMV serostatus was the only recorded immune exposure for donors.

This chain connects TRBV7-2 to TRBJ2-7, with 8 bases aligning to TRBD2. Material for sequencing was PBMCs. This receptor was obtained from a woman in her 40s in good health and CMV-seronegative. CDR3 coding DNA: TGTGCCAGCAGCTCCAGACTAGCGACCGACGAGCAGTACTTC. Translation: CASSSRLATDEQYF.